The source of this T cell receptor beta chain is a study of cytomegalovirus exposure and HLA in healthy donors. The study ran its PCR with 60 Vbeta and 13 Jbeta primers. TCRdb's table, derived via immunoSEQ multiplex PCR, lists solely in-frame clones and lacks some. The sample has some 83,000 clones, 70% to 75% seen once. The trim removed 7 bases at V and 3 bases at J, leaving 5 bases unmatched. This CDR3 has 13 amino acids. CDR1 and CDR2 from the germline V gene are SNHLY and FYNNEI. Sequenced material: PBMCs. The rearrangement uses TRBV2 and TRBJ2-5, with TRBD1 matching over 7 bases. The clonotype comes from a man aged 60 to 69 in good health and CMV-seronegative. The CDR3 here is CASTWQGEETQYF. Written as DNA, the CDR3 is TGTGCCAGCACTTGGCAGGGGGAAGAGACCCAGTACTTC.